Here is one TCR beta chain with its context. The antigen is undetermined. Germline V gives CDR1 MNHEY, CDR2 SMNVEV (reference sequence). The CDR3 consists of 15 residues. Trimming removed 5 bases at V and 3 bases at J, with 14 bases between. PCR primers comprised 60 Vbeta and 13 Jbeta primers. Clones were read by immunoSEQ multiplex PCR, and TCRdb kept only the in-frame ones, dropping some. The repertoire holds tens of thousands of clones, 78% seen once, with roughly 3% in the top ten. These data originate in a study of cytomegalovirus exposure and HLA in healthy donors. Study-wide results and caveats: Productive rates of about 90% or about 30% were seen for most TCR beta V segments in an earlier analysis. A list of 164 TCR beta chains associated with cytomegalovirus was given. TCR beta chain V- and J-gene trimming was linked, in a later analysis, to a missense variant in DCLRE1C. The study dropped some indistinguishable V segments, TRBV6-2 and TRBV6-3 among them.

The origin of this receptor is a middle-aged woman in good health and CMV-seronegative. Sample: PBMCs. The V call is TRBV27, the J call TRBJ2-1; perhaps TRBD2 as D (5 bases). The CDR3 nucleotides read TGTGCCAGCAGTCCCGGGGAGCTACACTACAATGAGCAGTTCTTC. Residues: CASSPGELHYNEQFF.